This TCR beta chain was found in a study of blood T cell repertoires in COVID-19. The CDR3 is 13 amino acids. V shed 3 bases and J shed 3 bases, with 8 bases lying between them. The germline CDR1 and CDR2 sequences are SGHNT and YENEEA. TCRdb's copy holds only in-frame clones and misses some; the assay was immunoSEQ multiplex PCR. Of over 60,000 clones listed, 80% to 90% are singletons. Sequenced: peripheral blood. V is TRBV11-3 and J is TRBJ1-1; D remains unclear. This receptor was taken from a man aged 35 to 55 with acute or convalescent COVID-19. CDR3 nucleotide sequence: TGTGCCAGCAGCTTTGGTCTATACACTGAAGCTTTCTTT. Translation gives CASSFGLYTEAFF.